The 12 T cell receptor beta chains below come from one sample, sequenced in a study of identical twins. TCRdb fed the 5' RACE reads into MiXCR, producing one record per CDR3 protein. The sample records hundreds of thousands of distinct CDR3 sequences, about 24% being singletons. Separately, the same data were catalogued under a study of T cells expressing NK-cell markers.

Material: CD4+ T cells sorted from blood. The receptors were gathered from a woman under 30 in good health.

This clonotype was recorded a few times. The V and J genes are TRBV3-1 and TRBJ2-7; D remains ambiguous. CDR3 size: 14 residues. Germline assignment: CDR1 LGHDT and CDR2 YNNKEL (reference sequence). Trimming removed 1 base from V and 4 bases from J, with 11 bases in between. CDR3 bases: TGTGCCAGCAGCCAAGGGGCCGAGTTATACGAGCAGTACTTC. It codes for CASSQGAELYEQYF.

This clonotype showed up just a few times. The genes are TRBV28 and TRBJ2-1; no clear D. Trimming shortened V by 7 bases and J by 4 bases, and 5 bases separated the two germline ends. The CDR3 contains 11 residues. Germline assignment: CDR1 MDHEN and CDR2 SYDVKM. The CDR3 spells CASKGYNEQFF. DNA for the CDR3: TGTGCCAGCAAAGGTTACAATGAGCAGTTCTTC.

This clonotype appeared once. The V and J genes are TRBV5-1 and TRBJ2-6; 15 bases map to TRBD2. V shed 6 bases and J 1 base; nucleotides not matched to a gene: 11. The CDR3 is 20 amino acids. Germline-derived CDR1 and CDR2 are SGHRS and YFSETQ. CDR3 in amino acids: CASTRGTSGGMTSGANVLTF. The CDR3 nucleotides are TGCGCCAGCACCCGGGGGACTAGCGGGGGGATGACGTCTGGGGCCAACGTCCTGACTTTC.

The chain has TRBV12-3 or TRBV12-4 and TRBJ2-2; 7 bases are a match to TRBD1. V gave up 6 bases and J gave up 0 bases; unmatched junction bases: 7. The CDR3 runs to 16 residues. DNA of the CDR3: TGTGCCAGCAGGGGGACAGCCTCCGCGAACACCGGGGAGCTGTTTTTT. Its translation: CASRGTASANTGELFF.

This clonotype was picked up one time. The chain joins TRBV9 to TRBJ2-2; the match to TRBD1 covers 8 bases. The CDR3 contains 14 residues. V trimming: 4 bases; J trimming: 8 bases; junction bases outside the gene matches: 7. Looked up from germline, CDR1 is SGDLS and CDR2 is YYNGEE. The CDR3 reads CASSPRTGMGELFF. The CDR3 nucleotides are TGTGCCAGCAGCCCCCGGACAGGGATGGGGGAGCTGTTTTTT. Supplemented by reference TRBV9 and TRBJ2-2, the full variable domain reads DSGVTQTPKHLITATGQRVTLRCSPRSGDLSVYWYQQSLDQGLQFLIQYYNGEERAKGNILERFSAQQFPDLHSELNLSSLELGDSALYFCASSPRTGMGELFFGEGSRLTVL.

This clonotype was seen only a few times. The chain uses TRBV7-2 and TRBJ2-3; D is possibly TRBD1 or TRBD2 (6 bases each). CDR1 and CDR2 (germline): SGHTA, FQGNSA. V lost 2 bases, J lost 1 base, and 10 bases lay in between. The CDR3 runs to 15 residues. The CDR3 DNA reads TGTGCCAGCAGCTTAAGGGGGGCGGGCACAGATACGCAGTATTTT. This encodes CASSLRGAGTDTQYF.

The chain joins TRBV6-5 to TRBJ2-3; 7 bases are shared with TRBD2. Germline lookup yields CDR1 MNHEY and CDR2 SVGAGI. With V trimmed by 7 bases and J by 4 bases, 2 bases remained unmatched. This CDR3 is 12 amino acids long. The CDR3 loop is CASTGGPDTQYF. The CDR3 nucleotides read TGTGCCAGCACGGGAGGCCCAGATACGCAGTATTTT.

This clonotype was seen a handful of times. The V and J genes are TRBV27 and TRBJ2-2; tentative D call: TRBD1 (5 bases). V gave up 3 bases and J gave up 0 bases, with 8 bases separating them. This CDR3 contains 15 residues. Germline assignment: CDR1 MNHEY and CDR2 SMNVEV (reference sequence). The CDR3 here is CASSFTTANTGELFF. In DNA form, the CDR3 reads TGTGCCAGCAGTTTTACGACAGCGAACACCGGGGAGCTGTTTTTT.

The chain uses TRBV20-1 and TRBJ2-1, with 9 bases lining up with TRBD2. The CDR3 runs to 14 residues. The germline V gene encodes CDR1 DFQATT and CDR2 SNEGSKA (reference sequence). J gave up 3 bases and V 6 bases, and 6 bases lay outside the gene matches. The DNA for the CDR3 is TGCAGTGCAATAGCGGGGGCCAACTACAATGAGCAGTTCTTC. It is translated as CSAIAGANYNEQFF.

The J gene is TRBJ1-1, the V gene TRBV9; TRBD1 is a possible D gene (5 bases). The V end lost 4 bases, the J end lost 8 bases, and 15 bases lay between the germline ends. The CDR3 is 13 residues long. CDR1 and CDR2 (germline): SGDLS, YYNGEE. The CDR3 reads CASSPAGTPEAFF. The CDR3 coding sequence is TGTGCCAGCAGCCCCGCCGGGACCCCCGAAGCTTTCTTT.

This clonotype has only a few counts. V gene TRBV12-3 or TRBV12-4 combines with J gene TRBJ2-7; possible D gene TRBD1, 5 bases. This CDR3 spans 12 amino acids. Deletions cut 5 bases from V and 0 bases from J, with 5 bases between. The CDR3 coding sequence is TGTGCCAGCAGTGGGGCCTCCTACGAGCAGTACTTC. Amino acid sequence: CASSGASYEQYF.

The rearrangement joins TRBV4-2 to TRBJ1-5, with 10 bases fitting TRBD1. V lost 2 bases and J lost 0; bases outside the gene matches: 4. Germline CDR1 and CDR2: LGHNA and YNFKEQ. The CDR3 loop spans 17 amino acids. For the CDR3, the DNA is TGTGCCAGCAGCCAAATGGGACAGGGGAATAGCAATCAGCCCCAGCATTTT. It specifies CASSQMGQGNSNQPQHF.